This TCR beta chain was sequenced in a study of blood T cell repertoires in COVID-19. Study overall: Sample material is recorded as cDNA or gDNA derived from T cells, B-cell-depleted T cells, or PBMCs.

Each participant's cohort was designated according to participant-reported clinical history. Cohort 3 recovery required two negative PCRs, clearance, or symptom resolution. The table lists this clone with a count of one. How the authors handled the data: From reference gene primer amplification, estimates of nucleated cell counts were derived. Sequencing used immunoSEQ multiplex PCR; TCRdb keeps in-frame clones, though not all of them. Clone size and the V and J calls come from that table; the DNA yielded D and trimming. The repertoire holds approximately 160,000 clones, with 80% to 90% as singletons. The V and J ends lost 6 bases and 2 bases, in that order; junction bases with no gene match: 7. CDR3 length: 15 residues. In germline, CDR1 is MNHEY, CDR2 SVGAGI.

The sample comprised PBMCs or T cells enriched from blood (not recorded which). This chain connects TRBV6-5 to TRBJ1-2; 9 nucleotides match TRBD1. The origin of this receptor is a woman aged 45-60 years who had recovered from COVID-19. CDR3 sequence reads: CASRKGTGRNYGYTF. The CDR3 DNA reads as TGTGCCAGCAGAAAAGGGACAGGGAGAAACTATGGCTACACCTTC.